These T cell receptor delta chains were read from a single sample in a study of gamma-delta chains in newborns, infants, children. TCRdb re-called clones from the reads via CATT. Of 15,000 or so delta-chain clones listed, 7% to 8.5% are singletons. The specimen sequenced was blood. All receptors derive from a child who was a newborn, infant or young child, either healthy, febrile or measles-vaccinated (not recorded which). Both conserved end residues are part of each CDR3. The order of the fields is V gene, J gene, D gene, clone size, CDR3 protein, CDR3 DNA. The D gene is left open where the match is weak. Some rows mark clone size as missing; the rest say once, few, many or name a class of expanded clone.

v_call: TRDV2
j_call: TRDJ2
d_call: TRDD3
clone_size: few
cdr3_aa: CACDKLGETAQLFF
cdr3_nt: TGTGCCTGTGACAAACTGGGGGAGACAGCCCAACTCTTCTTT

v_call: TRDV2
j_call: TRDJ2
d_call: TRDD3
clone_size: NA
cdr3_aa: CACDGMGDITAQLFF
cdr3_nt: TGTGCCTGTGACGGGATGGGGGATATAACAGCACAACTCTTCTTT

v_call: TRDV1
j_call: TRDJ1
d_call: TRDD3
clone_size: few
cdr3_aa: CALGETYRWGRTDKLIF
cdr3_nt: TGTGCTCTTGGGGAAACCTACCGCTGGGGGAGGACCGATAAACTCATCTTT

v_call: TRDV2
j_call: TRDJ3
d_call: TRDD3
clone_size: NA
cdr3_aa: CACDNAGGSKGSWDTRQMFF
cdr3_nt: TGTGCCTGTGACAATGCTGGGGGATCGAAGGGCTCCTGGGACACCCGACAGATGTTTTTC

v_call: TRDV2
j_call: TRDJ3
d_call: TRDD3
clone_size: medium-sized
cdr3_aa: CACDTLGGSWDTRQMFF
cdr3_nt: TGTGCCTGTGACACACTGGGGGGCTCCTGGGACACCCGACAGATGTTTTTC

v_call: TRDV2
j_call: TRDJ3
d_call: NA
clone_size: NA
cdr3_aa: CACDTWDSSSWDTRQMFF
cdr3_nt: TGTGCCTGTGACACCTGGGATTCTAGCTCCTGGGACACCCGACAGATGTTTTTC

v_call: TRDV2
j_call: TRDJ3
d_call: TRDD3
clone_size: NA
cdr3_aa: CACDTLYWGTSSWDTRQMFF
cdr3_nt: TGTGCCTGTGACACCTTGTACTGGGGGACTAGCTCCTGGGACACCCGACAGATGTTTTTC

v_call: TRDV2
j_call: TRDJ1
d_call: TRDD3
clone_size: many
cdr3_aa: CACDTCTGDYTDKLIF
cdr3_nt: TGTGCCTGTGACACTTGTACTGGGGATTACACCGATAAACTCATCTTT

v_call: TRDV3
j_call: TRDJ2
d_call: TRDD3
clone_size: NA
cdr3_aa: CAFTGGYFLTAQLFF
cdr3_nt: TGTGCCTTTACTGGGGGATACTTTTTGACAGCACAACTCTTCTTT

v_call: TRDV2
j_call: TRDJ1
d_call: TRDD3
clone_size: NA
cdr3_aa: CACDKVLGDKFSTDKLIF
cdr3_nt: TGTGCCTGTGACAAAGTACTGGGGGATAAGTTTTCCACCGATAAACTCATCTTT

v_call: TRDV2
j_call: TRDJ3
d_call: TRDD3
clone_size: few
cdr3_aa: CACDATGGYQSSWDTRQMFF
cdr3_nt: TGTGCCTGTGACGCTACTGGGGGATACCAAAGCTCCTGGGACACCCGACAGATGTTTTTC

v_call: TRDV2
j_call: TRDJ2
d_call: NA
clone_size: medium-sized
cdr3_aa: CACDELGVLATAQLFF
cdr3_nt: TGTGCCTGTGACGAGTTGGGGGTCCTCGCGACAGCACAACTCTTCTTT

v_call: TRDV2
j_call: TRDJ3
d_call: TRDD3
clone_size: few
cdr3_aa: CACDPTGGYGAWDTRQTFF
cdr3_nt: TGTGCCTGTGACCCTACTGGGGGATACGGGGCCTGGGACACCCGACAGACGTTTTTC

v_call: TRDV2
j_call: TRDJ3
d_call: NA
clone_size: NA
cdr3_aa: CACDTWGLSLSSWDTRQMFF
cdr3_nt: TGTGCCTGTGACACCTGGGGGCTGAGCTTAAGCTCCTGGGACACCCGACAGATGTTTTTC

v_call: TRDV2
j_call: TRDJ3
d_call: TRDD3
clone_size: medium-sized
cdr3_aa: CACDGYWGIPSSWDTRQMFF
cdr3_nt: TGTGCCTGTGACGGGTACTGGGGGATACCGAGCTCCTGGGACACCCGACAGATGTTTTTC

v_call: TRDV2
j_call: TRDJ3
d_call: TRDD3
clone_size: NA
cdr3_aa: CACGVLGDTWGTRQVFF
cdr3_nt: TGTGCCTGTGGCGTACTGGGGGATACCTGGGGCACCCGACAGGTGTTTTTC

v_call: TRDV2
j_call: TRDJ3
d_call: TRDD3
clone_size: NA
cdr3_aa: CACDTLRGGYESWDTRQMFF
cdr3_nt: TGTGCCTGTGACACCCTTCGAGGGGGATACGAGTCCTGGGACACCCGACAGATGTTTTTC

v_call: TRDV2
j_call: TRDJ1
d_call: NA
clone_size: NA
cdr3_aa: CACDTGGHMTDKLIF
cdr3_nt: TGTGCCTGTGACACTGGGGGCCACATGACCGATAAACTCATCTTT

v_call: TRDV2
j_call: TRDJ3
d_call: NA
clone_size: NA
cdr3_aa: CACDTARGSSSWDARHMFF
cdr3_nt: TGTGCCTGTGACACCGCGAGGGGGAGTAGCTCCTGGGACGCCCGACATATGTTTTTC

v_call: TRDV2
j_call: TRDJ3
d_call: NA
clone_size: many
cdr3_aa: CACDHLRSSWDTRQMFF
cdr3_nt: TGTGCCTGTGACCACCTACGAAGCTCCTGGGACACCCGACAGATGTTTTTC

v_call: TRDV2
j_call: TRDJ2
d_call: TRDD3
clone_size: NA
cdr3_aa: CACDPVLGDTVALTAQLFF
cdr3_nt: TGTGCCTGTGACCCGGTACTGGGGGATACCGTCGCTTTGACAGCACAACTCTTCTTT

v_call: TRDV2
j_call: TRDJ2
d_call: TRDD3
clone_size: medium-sized
cdr3_aa: CACDTFWGTLTAQLFF
cdr3_nt: TGTGCCTGTGACACCTTCTGGGGGACTTTGACAGCACAACTCTTCTTT

v_call: TRDV2
j_call: TRDJ3
d_call: TRDD3
clone_size: NA
cdr3_aa: CACDGVGERGSWDTRQMFF
cdr3_nt: TGTGCCTGTGACGGAGTGGGGGAGCGAGGCTCCTGGGACACCCGACAGATGTTTTTC

v_call: TRAV29/DV5
j_call: TRDJ1
d_call: TRDD3
clone_size: many
cdr3_aa: CAARLPPAGGYEADKLIF
cdr3_nt: TGTGCAGCAAGGCTTCCACCGGCTGGGGGATATGAGGCCGATAAACTCATCTTT

v_call: TRDV2
j_call: TRDJ3
d_call: TRDD3
clone_size: NA
cdr3_aa: CACDKVGDYTRQMFF
cdr3_nt: TGTGCCTGTGACAAGGTGGGGGATTACACCCGACAGATGTTTTTC

v_call: TRDV2
j_call: TRDJ3
d_call: TRDD3
clone_size: few
cdr3_aa: CACDTVGIPWDARQMFF
cdr3_nt: TGTGCCTGTGACACCGTGGGGATACCCTGGGACGCCCGACAGATGTTTTTC

v_call: TRDV2
j_call: TRDJ3
d_call: TRDD3
clone_size: NA
cdr3_aa: CACDTGGYGDWDTRQMFF
cdr3_nt: TGTGCCTGTGACACCGGTGGATACGGAGACTGGGACACCCGACAGATGTTTTTC

v_call: TRDV2
j_call: TRDJ2
d_call: TRDD3
clone_size: many
cdr3_aa: CACDTLPWGIRGTAQLFF
cdr3_nt: TGTGCCTGTGACACCCTTCCCTGGGGGATACGCGGTACAGCACAACTCTTCTTT

v_call: TRDV2
j_call: TRDJ3
d_call: TRDD3
clone_size: many
cdr3_aa: CACDILGDLSSWDTRQMFF
cdr3_nt: TGTGCCTGTGACATACTGGGGGATTTAAGCTCCTGGGACACCCGACAGATGTTTTTC

v_call: TRDV2
j_call: TRDJ2
d_call: TRDD3
clone_size: few
cdr3_aa: CACDILGDTMTAQLFF
cdr3_nt: TGTGCCTGTGACATACTGGGGGATACAATGACAGCACAACTCTTCTTT

v_call: TRDV2
j_call: TRDJ3
d_call: TRDD3
clone_size: few
cdr3_aa: CACDTVLGDTRRSWDIRQMFF
cdr3_nt: TGTGCCTGTGACACCGTACTGGGGGATACGCGTCGGTCCTGGGACATCCGACAGATGTTTTTC

v_call: TRDV2
j_call: TRDJ2
d_call: TRDD3
clone_size: many
cdr3_aa: CACDPLTGGYATAQLFF
cdr3_nt: TGTGCCTGTGACCCACTTACTGGGGGATACGCGACAGCACAACTCTTCTTT

v_call: TRDV2
j_call: TRDJ3
d_call: TRDD3
clone_size: NA
cdr3_aa: CACLLGDSWDTRQMFF
cdr3_nt: TGTGCCTGTTTACTGGGGGATTCCTGGGACACCCGACAGATGTTTTTC

v_call: TRDV2
j_call: TRDJ3
d_call: TRDD3
clone_size: NA
cdr3_aa: CACDTWGYHSWDTRQMFF
cdr3_nt: TGTGCCTGTGACACCTGGGGATACCACTCCTGGGACACACGACAGATGTTTTTC

v_call: TRDV2
j_call: TRDJ3
d_call: TRDD3
clone_size: NA
cdr3_aa: CACDLLGDLSWDTRQMFF
cdr3_nt: TGTGCCTGTGACCTACTGGGGGATCTCTCCTGGGACACCCGACAGATGTTTTTC

v_call: TRDV2
j_call: TRDJ1
d_call: TRDD3
clone_size: few
cdr3_aa: CAFMTYWGPSYTDKLIF
cdr3_nt: TGTGCCTTTATGACCTACTGGGGACCCTCGTACACCGATAAACTCATCTTT

v_call: TRDV2
j_call: TRDJ1
d_call: NA
clone_size: medium-sized
cdr3_aa: CACDTWGSDKLIF
cdr3_nt: TGTGCCTGTGACACCTGGGGATCCGATAAACTCATCTTT

v_call: TRDV2
j_call: TRDJ3
d_call: NA
clone_size: few
cdr3_aa: CACDAVLGGSWDTRQMFF
cdr3_nt: TGTGCCTGTGACGCTGTACTGGGTGGCTCCTGGGACACCCGACAGATGTTTTTC

v_call: TRDV2
j_call: TRDJ3
d_call: TRDD3
clone_size: NA
cdr3_aa: CACDTLEDTPWDTRQMFF
cdr3_nt: TGTGCCTGTGACACACTGGAGGATACGCCCTGGGACACCCGACAGATGTTTTTC

v_call: TRDV2
j_call: TRDJ3
d_call: TRDD3
clone_size: NA
cdr3_aa: CACDKYWGIRSSWDTRQMFF
cdr3_nt: TGTGCCTGTGACAAATACTGGGGGATACGCAGCTCCTGGGACACCCGACAGATGTTTTTC

v_call: TRDV2
j_call: TRDJ3
d_call: TRDD3
clone_size: few
cdr3_aa: CACDTVLGDRISWDTRQMFF
cdr3_nt: TGTGCCTGTGACACCGTACTGGGGGATAGGATCTCCTGGGACACCCGACAGATGTTCTTC

v_call: TRDV2
j_call: TRDJ3
d_call: NA
clone_size: NA
cdr3_aa: CACDTWSSWDTRRMFF
cdr3_nt: TGTGCCTGTGACACATGGAGCTCCTGGGACACCCGACGGATGTTTTTC